The following is a T cell receptor (beta chain) sequence with its context. This clone may be a read error of a much larger clone one base away. This entry belongs to a study of molecular identifiers for immune sequencing clone quantification. TCRdb reanalysed the PCR reads using MiXCR and keeps one entry per CDR3 protein. Of about 510,000 distinct CDR3 sequences listed, about 20% are singletons. CDR1 LNHDA and CDR2 SQIVND come from the germline V gene (reference sequence). V lost 3 bases to trimming and J lost 7 bases, with 18 bases between them. The CDR3 is made up of 16 amino acids. The clonotype was recovered from a human donor in good health. Some libraries in this study had Jurkat cell RNA spiked in. The chain employs TRBV19 and TRBJ2-2; D is perhaps TRBD1 (5 bases). The sample comprised naive CD8+ T cells from blood, with Jurkat cell RNA spiked in. Described subset: FACS-sorted CD8+CD4-CCR7+CD45RA+ naive T cells. The CDR3 protein is CASSIPWQGTIGELFF. CDR3 coding DNA: TGTGCCAGTAGTATCCCCTGGCAGGGTACGATCGGGGAGCTGTTTTTT.